Listed below are T cell receptor beta chains from one sample, sequenced in a study of monozygotic twins with inflammatory bowel disease. TCRdb reprocessed the 5' RACE reads, with one entry per CDR3 protein and no DNA. The sample table includes approximately 150,000 distinct CDR3 sequences. Sequenced input: blood. The receptors originated from a human donor with ulcerative colitis or Crohn's disease, or a healthy co-twin of an affected twin (not recorded which). Both conserved end residues are part of each CDR3. Each record gives: J gene, V gene, CDR3 protein.

j_call: TRBJ2-7
v_call: TRBV13
cdr3_aa: CASSLGQGAYEQYF

j_call: TRBJ2-7
v_call: TRBV7-9
cdr3_aa: CASSSDTLFPYEQYF

j_call: TRBJ2-3
v_call: TRBV20-1
cdr3_aa: CSARDVGSLDTQYF

j_call: TRBJ1-2
v_call: TRBV5-1
cdr3_aa: CASSLVFGLEGYGYTF

j_call: TRBJ2-1
v_call: TRBV4-3
cdr3_aa: CASARGLPYNEQFF

j_call: TRBJ2-7
v_call: TRBV5-1
cdr3_aa: CASSWGSGESYEQYF

j_call: TRBJ2-3
v_call: TRBV23-1
cdr3_aa: CASSHYLLAGKADTQYF

j_call: TRBJ2-2
v_call: TRBV19
cdr3_aa: CASSYRDPGELFF

j_call: TRBJ2-2
v_call: TRBV7-7
cdr3_aa: CASSPTWEGTGELFF

j_call: TRBJ2-7
v_call: TRBV20-1
cdr3_aa: CSARDRGQGASWQYF

j_call: TRBJ1-5
v_call: TRBV18
cdr3_aa: CASSPPGVGRGHRGDQPQHF

j_call: TRBJ2-1
v_call: TRBV10-3
cdr3_aa: CAIREGNNEQFF

j_call: TRBJ1-3
v_call: TRBV11-2
cdr3_aa: CASSYRSTRNTIYF

j_call: TRBJ2-7
v_call: TRBV15
cdr3_aa: CATSSGRISYEQYF

j_call: TRBJ2-1
v_call: TRBV4-1
cdr3_aa: CASSQDDGGGDDEQFF

j_call: TRBJ2-5
v_call: TRBV20-1
cdr3_aa: CSARNPTREPGNIGQLQETQYF

j_call: TRBJ2-7
v_call: TRBV27
cdr3_aa: CASSISSLYEQYF

j_call: TRBJ1-3
v_call: TRBV7-2
cdr3_aa: CASSFKQGALGNTIYF

j_call: TRBJ1-5
v_call: TRBV20-1
cdr3_aa: CSARAPGLWSNQPQHF

j_call: TRBJ2-5
v_call: TRBV5-8
cdr3_aa: CASSSGLTGGTQYF

j_call: TRBJ2-2
v_call: TRBV20-1
cdr3_aa: CSARNHQGVAAGELFF

j_call: TRBJ2-1
v_call: TRBV12-3/TRBV12-4
cdr3_aa: CASSPPGAYEQFF

j_call: TRBJ2-3
v_call: TRBV5-1
cdr3_aa: CASSFGLVGPEDTQYF

j_call: TRBJ1-4
v_call: TRBV2
cdr3_aa: CASTRSILLTNEKLFF

j_call: TRBJ2-3
v_call: TRBV20-1
cdr3_aa: CSARAPLVGQYF

j_call: TRBJ1-2
v_call: TRBV28
cdr3_aa: CASSLDGNYGYTF

j_call: TRBJ2-3
v_call: TRBV29-1
cdr3_aa: CSVEDQGDRVTDTQYF

j_call: TRBJ1-2
v_call: TRBV7-2
cdr3_aa: CASNRQGTYGYTF

j_call: TRBJ1-1
v_call: TRBV20-1
cdr3_aa: CSARDNRGAGTEAFF

j_call: TRBJ1-4
v_call: TRBV10-3
cdr3_aa: CAISELDEKLFF

j_call: TRBJ2-7
v_call: TRBV7-2
cdr3_aa: CASSRQGSGGEQYF

j_call: TRBJ1-1
v_call: TRBV12-3/TRBV12-4
cdr3_aa: CASSLVGENTEAFF

j_call: TRBJ2-1
v_call: TRBV20-1
cdr3_aa: CSAMSGGSYNEQFF

j_call: TRBJ2-2
v_call: TRBV7-2
cdr3_aa: CASSPNRGTNTGELFF

j_call: TRBJ1-2
v_call: TRBV12-3/TRBV12-4
cdr3_aa: CASRSRDGRADGYTF

j_call: TRBJ2-5
v_call: TRBV5-1
cdr3_aa: CASRGTGDQETQYF

j_call: TRBJ1-1
v_call: TRBV7-9
cdr3_aa: CASSPEGGKAFF

j_call: TRBJ2-7
v_call: TRBV5-1
cdr3_aa: CASSSLVSDEQYF

j_call: TRBJ1-1
v_call: TRBV3-1
cdr3_aa: CASSPNRDTEALF